A single TCR beta chain is shown here with its context. Its antigen remains unidentified. No quality values exist for individual bases; no much larger clone is one base distant. The CDR3 has 15 amino acids, counting the end cysteine and phenylalanine. Only the CDR3 DNA is retained, 45 bases long and in frame from the first base. The germline V gene encodes CDR1 SGHVS and CDR2 FQNEAQ. The V and J ends are trimmed by 1 base and 4 bases, leaving 8 bases between them. This specimen belongs to a study of cytomegalovirus exposure and HLA in healthy donors (dated by TCRdb to the late 2010s). For the wider study: In an earlier analysis of fewer than 750 of the donors, 250 to 300 Gb of sequence data and 90 million to 120 million unique TCR beta sequences from about 179 million T cells were reported. An early release that covered fewer than 750 HLA-typed donors contained approximately 300 gigabases of sequencing data and 80 million or so unique TCR sequences. Of the roughly 400 genotyped donors, about 84% fell in the genetic ancestry cluster associated with self-reported Caucasian donors. The study was designed to test whether signatures of past pathogen exposure could be identified by cataloging public T cell receptors. Using immunosequencing, the study profiled T cell repertoires from 666 subjects and related those repertoires to cytomegalovirus serostatus. A separate validation cohort of about 110 different subjects was used in addition to the roughly 670-subject first cohort. To predict cytomegalovirus infection status, the study combined high-throughput TCR immunosequencing, statistical association of individual TCRs with disease status, and machine learning. A later analysis re-analyzed previously published TCR beta repertoires from roughly 600 donors and added high-resolution HLA genotyping to study TCR occurrence patterns. Rather than drawing on any new phenotypic data, the later analysis identified candidate immune exposures from TCR beta sequences and the way those sequences occurred across donors. To decide whether each TCR beta V gene segment behaved as functional or pseudogenic, an earlier analysis of nearly 600 of the donors relied on high-throughput TCR beta sequencing. Donor age, sex, ethnicity and CMV serostatus were compiled together with the repertoire data. A later genetic analysis used genome-wide SNP genotypes for about three fifths of the roughly 700 donors, treating that subset as a discovery cohort. Every discovery cohort repertoire had been produced on one sequencing platform. Class I and class II HLA loci were covered by the typing at four-digit resolution. The number of typed donors differed by locus: about 620-640 for A, B, C, DRB1 and DQB1; 500 to 550 for DQA1; around 580 for DPA1; and about 470 for DPB1. Roughly 5 DR-DQ haplotypes were treated as single units for association and clustering because of strong linkage in the cohort. Among 300 to 450 genotyped donors of the cohort, an average of 235,054 unique TCR beta nucleotide sequences were sequenced per donor, roughly 20% of them non-productive. Summary of the overall study and its limitations: The study gave a list of roughly 150 TCR beta chains associated with cytomegalovirus. A later analysis reported that several top co-occurrence clusters appeared linked to parvovirus B19, influenza, CMV and Epstein-Barr virus. The sequencing pipeline was judged likely to have produced a cluster of highly shared sequence variants as a technical artifact. In an earlier analysis of fewer than 750 of the donors, most TCR beta V segments were observed in productive rearrangements about 87% or about 30% of the time, broadly matching IMGT annotations. A later genetic analysis associated a missense DCLRE1C variant with V-gene and J-gene trimming of TCR beta chains, and an independent cohort replicated the association. According to a later genetic analysis, donors in an Asian-associated ancestry cluster had fewer N-insertions in productive TCRs than the approximately 670-donor mean. Immune exposure information for the cohort was limited to CMV serostatus. In a later analysis, the rate of TCR association differed among HLA loci, with DRB1 alleles having the most associated TCRs and HLA-C alleles having the fewest. The presence/absence analyses assumed that sequencing depth was roughly uniform across donors, and that assumption may not be true. Because some donors lacked HLA typing at each locus, the association tests relied only on the typed subset. The classifier was reported to diagnose cytomegalovirus status with high specificity and sensitivity in both the original cohort and the validation cohort. Assigning TCR associations to individual alleles was difficult when HLA alleles, especially DR and DQ, strongly co-occurred. Correlated functional status among segregating V segments might be attributable to linkage disequilibrium, but an unknown experimental factor could not be ruled out. Because counts were too low, about 15 rarely observed V segments, including chromosome 9 orphons, were left out of the earlier analysis of roughly 600 of the donors. The cohort was sequenced for TCR beta chains only, and without alpha or paired-chain data the features that could be detected were limited. A further reported finding was that TCR beta sequences accurately predicted the HLA-A and HLA-B alleles for most subjects in the first cohort. According to a later analysis, most CMV-associated TCR beta chains appeared to be HLA-restricted, and the HLA associations seemed to be driven largely by CMV exposure. Across donors, most TCR sequences were observed very rarely, whereas some public TCRs were present in many individuals. In a later analysis, HLA-associated TCR beta chains were found to be more clonally expanded and to have lower generation probabilities than equally common non-associated chains. Some IMGT-functional V segments, including TRBV6-2 and TRBV6-3, could not be distinguished by the 87-base-pair reads and were therefore excluded. The authors suggested that the approach could potentially be extended to other disease states and immunological phenotypes. Specific HLA alleles were associated with over 15,000 TCR beta sequences at a false discovery rate of 0.05 in a later analysis. In vitro tests confirmed that a few of the cytomegalovirus-associated TCR beta chains recognize cytomegalovirus antigens.

Receptors were amplified or captured by the immunoSEQ multiplex PCR assay. A mixture of 60 forward primers for TCR Vbeta segments and 13 reverse primers for TCR Jbeta segments was used in the multiplex PCR. Amplification of the CDR3 region of rearranged TCR beta genes was performed with a multiplex PCR assay on genomic DNA. The Illumina HiSeq System was used to sequence the amplified TCR beta libraries as 87-base-pair reads. The authors' pipeline ran thus. A later analysis counted about 80 million unique TCR beta chains across the 666 repertoires, and some 11 million of these chains were shared by at least two donors. A nearest-neighbor algorithm error-corrected the raw reads and collapsed the reads into unique sequences, merging closely related sequences to remove PCR and sequencing errors. V, D and J gene segments were assigned by aligning CDR3 sequences to IMGT reference sequences. For a sequence to be retained, at least a six-nucleotide match to both a V gene segment and a J gene segment was required. A rearrangement was called productive if the CDR3 had no stop codons and remained in frame with V and J, and every other rearrangement was called non-productive. Following IMGT convention, CDR3 was defined as the stretch from the second conserved V-encoded cysteine up to the conserved J-encoded phenylalanine. The earlier analysis of 450 to 750 of the donors excluded any sequence lacking an unambiguous match to a single V gene segment. An earlier analysis of several hundred of the donors called V segments functional above 56.7% productive rearrangements and segregating when the between-donor standard deviation exceeded 5%. A statistical classification framework was developed to diagnose cytomegalovirus status using the catalog of TCR beta chain sequences. In a later analysis, V and J genes were assigned by comparing TCR nucleotide sequences against IMGT/GENE-DB human TR gene sequences. The TCRdist pipeline was used in a later analysis to assign CDR3 sequences and most-parsimonious VDJ recombination scenarios. In a later analysis, every TCR beta chain was defined by the combination of its CDR3 amino acid sequence and its V-gene family, and reads without a unique V-gene family were dropped. To address suspected cross-contamination and a sequencing artifact, a later analysis removed a few hundred highly shared, low-generation-probability nucleotide sequences. In a later analysis, a clonal expansion index for each public chain was calculated from normalized within-repertoire ranks of inferred template counts. In a later analysis, generation probabilities were computed using a VDJ recombination model fitted to out-of-frame rearrangements, and the results were checked against IGoR. Hypergeometric tests were used in a later analysis to score TCR-TCR, TCR-HLA and TCR-CMV co-occurrence, with a repertoire-size bias correction applied to the TCR pairs. False discovery rates were estimated in a later analysis by permuting HLA or CMV assignments 20 times. In a later analysis, co-occurring TCRs were grouped using DBSCAN, and TCRdist sequence similarity was added for clustering within HLA-allele-positive subsets. Co-occurrence clustering excluded repertoires with fewer than 30,000 or more than 120,000 public chains, plus five with anomalous nucleotide sharing. Drawn from immuneACCESS, this table holds only the in-frame rearrangements with V and J called that TCRdb kept. Clones are partly lost; checked studies trace under half to an unresolved V gene and leave the rest unexplained. Clone size and V and J calls were adopted from that table, with D and trimming inferred from the DNA. The sample table contains over 85,000 clones; only one count was recorded for around 77% of them. The top ten constitute around 3.6% of the sample.

The cohort was made up of 500 to 850 healthy bone marrow donors. Cohort members were all nominally healthy when sampled, although unrecorded immune exposures were likely present. The donor tested CMV seronegative, placing the donor among the 350 or so seronegative members of the cohort. A peripheral blood sample was provided by each donor, and peripheral blood mononuclear cells were used for TCR beta sequencing. Genomic DNA was extracted from the blood cell samples with the Qiagen DNeasy Blood Extraction Kit. The sequenced sample was PBMCs. The V and J segments used are TRBV7-8 and TRBJ2-6; TRBD2 could be the D gene, as 5 bases match. This TCR came from a man aged 35 to 55 in good health and CMV-seronegative. The CDR3 reads CASSLGPGGANVLTF. In nucleotides, the sequence is TGTGCCAGCAGCTTAGGACCGGGGGGGGCCAACGTCCTGACTTTC. The CDR3 plus the reference TRBV7-8 and TRBJ2-6 genes for the other parts give the full variable domain: GAGVSQSPRYKVAKRGQDVALRCDPISGHVSLFWYQQALGQGPEFLTYFQNEAQLDKSGLPSDRFFAERPEGSVSTLKIQRTQQEDSAVYLCASSLGPGGANVLTFGAGSRLTVL.